One sample yielded the 29 T cell receptor beta chains listed below, sequenced in a study of cytotoxic CD8 clonotypes in ibrutinib-treated CLL. Libraries were prepared by immunoSEQ multiplex PCR; TCRdb keeps only in-frame clonotypes and omits some of them. The sample carries about 14,000 clones, around 61% recorded once. This sample comprised PBMCs, obtained before ibrutinib treatment. These receptors were obtained from a human donor with chronic lymphocytic leukemia.

V and J are TRBV7-2 and TRBJ2-2; no reliable D call. The germline V gene encodes CDR1 SGHTA and CDR2 FQGNSA. The V and J ends lost 5 bases and 1 base respectively, with 11 bases between them. CDR3 length: 15 residues. This CDR3 is CASSPSVLNTGELFF. For the CDR3, the DNA is TGTGCCAGCAGCCCATCGGTCCTGAACACCGGGGAGCTGTTTTTT.

This rearrangement joins TRBV5-6 to TRBJ1-6; possible D gene TRBD1, 5 bases. The V gene's germline CDR1 is SGHDT and CDR2 YYEEEE. This CDR3 contains 19 residues. V was trimmed by 1 base and J by 0 bases, leaving 17 bases between them. The CDR3 spells CASSLLGGGAGSYNSPLHF. CDR3 nucleotides: TGTGCCAGCAGCTTGTTGGGCGGGGGTGCAGGCTCCTATAATTCACCCCTCCACTTT.

The chain has TRBV30 and TRBJ1-6; D unresolved. V was shortened by 0 bases and J by 6 bases, with 6 bases between the two germline ends. The CDR3 is 13 residues long. Germline V CDR1 and CDR2: GTSNPN, SVGIG (reference sequence). This CDR3 reads CAWSVGPNSPLHF. DNA of the CDR3: TGTGCCTGGAGTGTAGGGCCTAATTCACCCCTCCACTTT.

The chain is built from TRBV4-2 and TRBJ1-3, with a possible D match to TRBD1 (6 bases). Germline CDR1 and CDR2: LGHNA and YNFKEQ. V lost 0 bases to trimming and J lost 6 bases, with 12 bases between them. CDR3 length: 15 residues. For the CDR3, the DNA is TGTGCCAGCAGCCAAGATGGAGGGGGGGCAAACACCATATATTTT. This sequence encodes CASSQDGGGANTIYF.

V usage is TRBV6-5 and J usage is TRBJ2-7; D may be TRBD1 (5 bases). CDR3 length equals 14 residues. Germline CDR1 MNHEY, CDR2 SVGAGI. V was shortened by 8 bases and J by 2 bases, with 16 bases between the two germline ends. The CDR3 reads CASGVGQGTYEQYF. CDR3 sequence (DNA): TGTGCCAGCGGTGTTGGGCAGGGAACCTACGAGCAGTACTTC.

V and J are TRBV29-1 and TRBJ2-7, with D hard to call. Deletions cut 4 bases from V and 1 base from J, with 5 bases between. This CDR3 comprises 11 residues. CDR1 and CDR2 from the germline V gene are SQVTM and ANQGSEA. This chain's CDR3 is CSVVSSYEQYF. CDR3 DNA sequence: TGCAGCGTTGTCAGTTCCTACGAGCAGTACTTC.

This clone was observed a handful of times. The chain links TRBV9 to TRBJ1-4; D gene ambiguous. The CDR3 sequence is 13 residues long. Germline V lookup: CDR1 SGDLS, CDR2 YYNGEE. The germline V and J ends were trimmed by 0 bases and 6 bases, with 6 bases remaining between them. This CDR3 is CASSVGYHEKLFF. The CDR3 DNA follows: TGTGCCAGCAGCGTAGGCTATCATGAAAAACTGTTTTTT. Full variable domain (outside the CDR3, taken from reference TRBV9 and TRBJ1-4): DSGVTQTPKHLITATGQRVTLRCSPRSGDLSVYWYQQSLDQGLQFLIQYYNGEERAKGNILERFSAQQFPDLHSELNLSSLELGDSALYFCASSVGYHEKLFFGSGTQLSVL.

The chain recombines TRBV6-1 with TRBJ1-5; D gene ambiguous. Deletions cut 6 bases from V and 5 bases from J, with 17 bases between. The CDR3 is 15 amino acids. CDR1 and CDR2 from the germline V gene are MNHNS and SASEGT. As DNA, the CDR3 is TGTGCCAGCAGGAATATGTTCCCCTTCGATCAGCCCCAGCATTTT. This gives the protein CASRNMFPFDQPQHF.

The chain couples TRBV5-4 to TRBJ2-7, with unresolved D. CDR3 length: 13 amino acids. The ends were cut back, 2 bases at V and 6 bases at J, with 12 bases in the middle. Germline V gene lookup returns CDR1 SGHNT and CDR2 YYREEE (reference sequence). CDR3 nucleotide sequence: TGTGCCAGCAGCTTTAGGGTCGACGGCGAGCAGTACTTC. It codes for CASSFRVDGEQYF.

The chain uses TRBV7-8 and TRBJ1-3, with D unclear. Germline lookup yields CDR1 SGHVS and CDR2 FQNEAQ. V was clipped by 5 bases and J by 0 bases, with 8 bases between them. This CDR3 spans 14 amino acids. The CDR3 DNA reads as TGTGCCAGCAGCACCACAGACTCTGGAAACACCATATATTTT. Translated, it gives CASSTTDSGNTIYF.

The chain has TRBV4-2 and TRBJ2-2, with 7 bases fitting TRBD2. V was clipped by 0 bases and J by 3 bases; unmatched bases: 1. The germline V gene has CDR1 LGHNA and CDR2 YNFKEQ. The CDR3 is made up of 15 amino acids. DNA for the CDR3: TGTGCCAGCAGCCAAGACCTAGCGGACACCGGGGAGCTGTTTTTT. Its translation: CASSQDLADTGELFF.

J is TRBJ2-2 and V is TRBV2; the match to TRBD2 covers 14 bases. J was trimmed by 7 bases and V by 4 bases; bases with no gene match: 8. Germline V gene sequence: CDR1 SNHLY, CDR2 FYNNEI. This CDR3 contains 17 residues. CDR3 amino acids: CASSASAGLAGDGELFF. The CDR3 DNA is TGTGCCAGCAGTGCTAGCGCGGGACTAGCGGGGGACGGGGAGCTGTTTTTT.

CDR3 bases: TGTGCCAGCAGTCCCCACCAGGGGGTCGCCTACAATGAGCAGTTCTTC. Its translation: CASSPHQGVAYNEQFF. This chain connects TRBV28 to TRBJ2-1; 7 nucleotides match TRBD1. The CDR3 spans 16 residues. Trimming at V came to 5 bases and at J to 2 bases, leaving 9 bases not matched to a gene. Per germline, CDR1 MDHEN and CDR2 SYDVKM.

The chain uses TRBV9 and TRBJ2-2, with D tentatively TRBD1 or TRBD2 (6 bases each). CDR1 SGDLS and CDR2 YYNGEE come from the germline V gene. The CDR3 loop spans 15 amino acids. Between the trimmed V and J ends, which lost 4 bases and 7 bases, there was a span of 17 bases. CDR3 protein: CASSSGGGKVGELFF. The DNA for the CDR3 is TGTGCCAGCAGCTCCGGAGGGGGTAAGGTCGGGGAGCTGTTTTTT.

The gene calls are TRBV29-1 and TRBJ2-7; 12 bases are shared with TRBD2. This CDR3 is 15 amino acids long. The V gene end was trimmed by 3 bases and the J gene end by 4 bases; junction bases not matched to a gene: 7. Per the germline V gene, CDR1 is SQVTM and CDR2 is ANQGSEA. The CDR3 coding sequence is TGCAGCGTTGATGGCCTAGCGGGAGGGGCTTACGAGCAGTACTTC. Amino acid sequence: CSVDGLAGGAYEQYF.

This clone was counted only a few times. The chain recombines TRBV5-4 with TRBJ2-3, with 7 bases identical to TRBD1. The germline CDR1 and CDR2 sequences are SGHNT and YYREEE (reference sequence). This CDR3 comprises 17 residues. The V gene end was trimmed by 3 bases and the J gene end by 0 bases; junction bases not matched to a gene: 10. Here the CDR3 reads CASSSPPGGSSTDTQYF. CDR3 sequence (DNA): TGTGCCAGCAGCTCGCCCCCAGGGGGTTCTAGCACAGATACGCAGTATTTT.

This clone was observed a handful of times. The chain links TRBV10-2 to TRBJ2-1; TRBD2 agrees at 12 bases. The CDR3 consists of 14 residues. J was trimmed by 9 bases and V by 8 bases; bases with no gene match: 8. Germline V gives CDR1 WSHSY, CDR2 SAAADI. CDR3 amino acids: CASLLAGGRGEQFF. The CDR3 nucleotides are TGCGCCAGCCTGCTAGCGGGGGGGCGAGGTGAGCAGTTCTTC.

The genes are TRBV7-9 and TRBJ2-3, with a possible D match to TRBD2 (6 bases). The germline V gene has CDR1 SEHNR and CDR2 FQNEAQ (reference sequence). Trimming pared 4 bases from V and 0 bases from J, leaving 23 bases between. This CDR3 is 19 amino acids long. CDR3 DNA sequence: TGTGCCAGCAGCTCGGGGGTCTGGCTGGGCCCATCTAGCACAGATACGCAGTATTTT. Protein: CASSSGVWLGPSSTDTQYF.

The chain uses TRBV6-6 and TRBJ1-2; D is uncertain. The germline V gene has CDR1 MNHNY and CDR2 SVGAGI (reference sequence). V gave up 0 bases and J gave up 2 bases, with 10 bases separating them. This CDR3 spans 15 amino acids. The CDR3 nucleotides are TGTGCCAGCAGTTACTCGTCCGGGCCGAACTATGGCTACACCTTC. This encodes CASSYSSGPNYGYTF.

The sample holds a few counts of this clone. The V and J genes are TRBV19 and TRBJ1-2, with TRBD1 identical over 7 bases. There are 16 residues in the CDR3. The germline V gene encodes CDR1 LNHDA and CDR2 SQIVND (reference sequence). V lost 5 bases and J lost 6; bases outside the gene matches: 15. The CDR3 DNA sequence: TGTGCCAGTAGTCAGGGGGAAGGGGGCGCTAAGAATGGCTACACCTTC. Its translation is CASSQGEGGAKNGYTF.

The rearrangement joins TRBV5-1 to TRBJ2-5, with D tentatively TRBD1 (5 bases). CDR3 size: 15 residues. Germline V gene data show CDR1 as SGHRS and CDR2 as YFSETQ. The ends were cut back, 0 bases at V and 4 bases at J, with 13 bases in the middle. The CDR3 coding sequence is TGCGCCAGCAGCTTGGGCGGACACACGGGAGAGACCCAGTACTTC. Translation gives CASSLGGHTGETQYF.

This clone was detected a few times. The gene calls are TRBV6-4 and TRBJ2-7; D is uncertain. The CDR3 contains 14 residues. Trimming pared 8 bases from V and 7 bases from J, leaving 21 bases between. Germline-derived CDR1 and CDR2 are MRHNA and SNTAGT. This CDR3 is CASPEGPSHGEQYV. The CDR3 DNA is TGTGCCAGCCCCGAAGGACCGTCTCACGGGGAGCAGTACGTC.

The CDR3 sequence is CASSLDGHSNQPQHF. CDR3 DNA sequence: TGCGCCAGCAGCTTGGACGGACATAGCAATCAGCCCCAGCATTTT. V and J are TRBV5-1 and TRBJ1-5; D might be TRBD1 (5 bases). The CDR3 spans 15 residues. Trimming cost V 0 bases and J 0 bases, with 7 bases left between them. Germline CDR1 is SGHRS and CDR2 is YFSETQ.

J is TRBJ1-4 and V is TRBV2; TRBD1 is a possible D gene (5 bases). The CDR3 length is 13 residues. Trimming left V 7 bases short and J 8 bases short, with 14 bases between. Germline lookup yields CDR1 SNHLY and CDR2 FYNNEI. The DNA of the CDR3 is TGTGCCAGCAAAGGCTTCCCAGGGGAAAAACTGTTTTTT. It specifies CASKGFPGEKLFF.

The rearrangement links TRBV13 to TRBJ2-3, with D perhaps matching TRBD2 (5 bases). Germline V lookup: CDR1 PRHDT, CDR2 FYEKMQ (reference sequence). Trimming shortened V by 2 bases and J by 9 bases, and 12 bases separated the two germline ends. The length of the CDR3 is 13 residues. CDR3 residues: CASSLRLAVTQYF. The CDR3 DNA reads TGTGCCAGCAGCTTAAGGCTAGCAGTGACGCAGTATTTT. Supplemented by reference TRBV13 and TRBJ2-3, the full variable domain reads AAGVIQSPRHLIKEKRETATLKCYPIPRHDTVYWYQQGPGQDPQFLISFYEKMQSDKGSIPDRFSAQQFSDYHSELNMSSLELGDSALYFCASSLRLAVTQYFGPGTRLTVL.

By frequency in the sample, this clone is medium-sized. The chain carries TRBV19 and TRBJ2-5; TRBD2 is a possible D gene (5 bases). V was trimmed by 5 bases and J by 0 bases, leaving 16 bases between them. CDR3 size: 16 residues. CDR1 is LNHDA, CDR2 SQIVND, per germline (reference sequence). CDR3 nucleotides: TGTGCCAGTAGTGGACTCCTCACCCCGTACCAAGAGACCCAGTACTTC. Protein sequence: CASSGLLTPYQETQYF.

J is TRBJ2-7 and V is TRBV28; 7 nucleotides align to TRBD1. The length of the CDR3 is 16 residues. V trimming: 3 bases; J trimming: 2 bases; junction bases outside the gene matches: 10. CDR1 is MDHEN and CDR2 is SYDVKM in the germline V gene. The CDR3 DNA sequence: TGTGCCAGCAGTTTCCGGAGGACAGGCAATCCCTACGAGCAGTACGTC. As protein: CASSFRRTGNPYEQYV.

This chain joins TRBV19 and TRBJ2-4; TRBD1 is a possible D gene (6 bases). CDR1 and CDR2 (germline): LNHDA, SQIVND (reference sequence). Trimming pared 0 bases from V and 0 bases from J, leaving 15 bases between. The CDR3 contains 18 residues. CDR3 sequence (DNA): TGTGCCAGTAGTATAGATTACAGGGCGATACTAGCCAAAAACATTCAGTACTTC. This codes for CASSIDYRAILAKNIQYF. Using reference TRBV19 and TRBJ2-4 for the parts outside the CDR3, the full variable domain is DGGITQSPKYLFRKEGQNVTLSCEQNLNHDAMYWYRQDPGQGLRLIYYSQIVNDFQKGDIAEGYSVSREKKESFPLTVTSAQKNPTAFYLCASSIDYRAILAKNIQYFGAGTRLSVL.

This clone was counted a few times. The V call is TRBV28, the J call TRBJ1-6; possible D gene TRBD1, 6 bases. Per germline, CDR1 MDHEN and CDR2 SYDVKM. The CDR3 runs 18 residues. V lost 3 bases to trimming and J lost 0 bases, with 15 bases between them. The CDR3 DNA reads TGTGCCAGCAGTTTTGACTATACAGGGACCTCCTATAATTCACCCCTCCACTTT. It codes for CASSFDYTGTSYNSPLHF.